This T cell receptor beta chain originates from a study of T cell repertoires in cytomegalovirus infection. TCRdb passed the reads through MiXCR, listing each CDR3 protein once. Among 500,000 to 600,000 distinct CDR3 sequences listed, more than 15% were seen once. Trimming left V 6 bases short and J 2 bases short, with 10 bases between. The CDR3 is 13 amino acids. Germline V gives CDR1 MNHNS, CDR2 SASEGT. This clonotype was counted at least ten times. Input material: CD8+ T cells from PBMCs. The clonotype was recovered from a human donor in good health (CMV status not recorded). Some clones in this sample may be carry-over from other donors' samples. V is TRBV6-1 and J is TRBJ2-5, with D tentatively TRBD2 (6 bases). The CDR3 DNA follows: TGTGCCAGCAGATACCGGGAGCAAGAGACCCAGTACTTC. Protein: CASRYREQETQYF.